Listed here are 7 T cell receptor beta chains from one sample, sequenced in a study of T-cell memory formation after mild COVID-19. TCRdb reprocessed the 5' RACE reads via MiXCR and lists one record per CDR3 protein. The top ten hold 7.5% to 9.5% of the sample, which has 400,000 to 500,000 distinct CDR3 sequences, roughly 20% seen once. The sequencing input was PBMCs or a T cell subset sorted from them (not recorded which). The receptors here all came from an adult woman who had mild COVID-19 (a few samples of this study predate the infection). Cell type and time point are not known.

There are a few counts of this clonotype. The chain recombines TRBV20-1 with TRBJ1-5; D ambiguous. The CDR3 is 18 amino acids. The germline V gene has CDR1 DFQATT and CDR2 SNEGSKA (reference sequence). Deletions cut 3 bases from V and 0 bases from J, with 21 bases between. Here the CDR3 DNA reads TGCAGTGCTAGCCCGGGGTCGATAGTAAGACATAGCAATCAGCCCCAGCATTTT. Translated, it gives CSASPGSIVRHSNQPQHF.

CDR3 region: CASSTPGQLSYNEQFF. As DNA, the CDR3 is TGTGCCAGTAGCACTCCGGGACAGCTCTCCTACAATGAGCAGTTCTTC. The chain uses TRBV19 and TRBJ2-1, with 7 bases identical to TRBD1. The germline V gene encodes CDR1 LNHDA and CDR2 SQIVND (reference sequence). The length of the CDR3 is 16 residues. The J segment lost 0 bases and the V segment lost 6 bases, leaving 8 bases of the junction unmatched.

In its sample, this clonotype was seen a few times. V usage is TRBV4-3 and J usage is TRBJ2-7; 9 bases fit TRBD2. Trimming at V came to 0 bases and at J to 1 base, leaving 7 bases not matched to a gene. CDR3 length: 17 residues. The germline V gene has CDR1 LGHNA and CDR2 YSLEER. Here the CDR3 DNA reads TGCGCCAGCAGCCAAGATTTACGCGGGAGGGGATCCTACGAGCAGTACTTC. Protein: CASSQDLRGRGSYEQYF.

This clonotype was picked up a small number of times. The chain links TRBV7-9 to TRBJ2-1; D possibly uses TRBD1 or TRBD2 (6 bases each). CDR3 length equals 15 residues. Germline CDR1 reads SEHNR; CDR2 reads FQNEAQ (reference sequence). Trimming took 7 bases from V and 5 from J, leaving 18 bases between them. In nucleotides, the CDR3 is TGTGCCAGCACGTGGGGGCGCGCGGGGAACAATGAGCAGTTCTTC. Translating it yields CASTWGRAGNNEQFF. The variable domain in full, completed from reference TRBV7-9 and TRBJ2-1, reads DTGVSQNPRHKITKRGQNVTFRCDPISEHNRLYWYRQTLGQGPEFLTYFQNEAQLEKSRLLSDRFSAERPKGSFSTLEIQRTEQGDSAMYLCASTWGRAGNNEQFFGPGTRLTVL.

The chain carries TRBV12-3 or TRBV12-4 and TRBJ2-2; D is perhaps TRBD1 (6 bases). V lost 5 bases and J 1 base, leaving 17 bases between the germline ends. The CDR3 totals 17 residues. CDR3 in DNA: TGTGCCAGCAGTATCCCAGGGGTCTACCGGAACACCGGGGAGCTGTTTTTT. This gives the protein CASSIPGVYRNTGELFF.

The V gene is TRBV27, the J gene TRBJ1-1; no clear D gene. Germline values: CDR1 MNHEY, CDR2 SMNVEV (reference sequence). Deletions cut 2 bases from V and 4 bases from J, with 8 bases between. This CDR3 region has 13 residues. CDR3: CASSLTRVTEAFF. The CDR3 region has the DNA TGTGCCAGCAGTTTAACTCGGGTCACTGAAGCTTTCTTT.

This clonotype was seen more than once but under ten times. The chain is built from TRBV5-1 and TRBJ1-4; D not certain. The CDR3 is 15 residues long. The germline V and J ends were trimmed by 0 bases and 7 bases, with 13 bases remaining between them. Germline CDR1 reads SGHRS; CDR2 reads YFSETQ. The CDR3 sequence is CASSLDGTRGEKLFF. The CDR3 DNA follows: TGCGCCAGCAGCTTGGACGGTACCCGAGGTGAAAAACTGTTTTTT.